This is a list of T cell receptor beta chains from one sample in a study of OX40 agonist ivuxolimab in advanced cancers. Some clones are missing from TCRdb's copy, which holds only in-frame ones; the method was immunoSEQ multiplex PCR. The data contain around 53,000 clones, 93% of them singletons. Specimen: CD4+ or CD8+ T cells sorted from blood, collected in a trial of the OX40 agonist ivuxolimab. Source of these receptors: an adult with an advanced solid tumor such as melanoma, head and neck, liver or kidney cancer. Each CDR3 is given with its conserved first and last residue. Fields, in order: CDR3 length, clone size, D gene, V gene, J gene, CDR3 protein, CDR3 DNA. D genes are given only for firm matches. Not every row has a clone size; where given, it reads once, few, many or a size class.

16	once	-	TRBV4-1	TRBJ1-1	CASSQDKGRLNTEAFF	TGCGCCAGCAGCCAAGATAAGGGCAGATTGAACACTGAAGCTTTCTTT
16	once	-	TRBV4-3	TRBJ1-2	CASSQEGEGENYGYTF	TGCGCCAGCAGCCAAGAGGGGGAAGGGGAAAACTATGGCTACACCTTC
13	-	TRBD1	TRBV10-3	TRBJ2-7	CATAGTDSYEQYF	TGTGCCACCGCCGGGACAGACTCCTACGAGCAGTACTTC
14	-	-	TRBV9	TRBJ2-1	CASSLWDSYNEQFF	TGTGCCAGCAGTCTGTGGGACTCTTACAATGAGCAGTTCTTC
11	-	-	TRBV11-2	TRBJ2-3	CASQATDTQYF	TGTGCCAGCCAGGCCACAGATACGCAGTATTTT
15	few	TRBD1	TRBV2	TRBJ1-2	CASKGGGQRVHGYTF	TGTGCCAGCAAAGGGGGGGGACAGAGAGTACATGGCTACACCTTC
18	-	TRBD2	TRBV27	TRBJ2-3	CASSLYPTPMAGVDTQYF	TGTGCCAGCAGCTTATATCCCACCCCCATGGCGGGAGTTGATACGCAGTATTTT
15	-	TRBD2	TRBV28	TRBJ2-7	CASSLEVAGDYEQYF	TGTGCCAGCAGCCTAGAGGTAGCGGGAGACTACGAGCAGTACTTC
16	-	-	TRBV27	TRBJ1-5	CASSASTGGSNQPQHF	TGTGCCAGCAGTGCTTCGACAGGTGGTAGCAATCAGCCCCAGCATTTT
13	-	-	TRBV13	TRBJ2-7	CASSSGWGREQYF	TGTGCCAGCAGCTCCGGATGGGGACGCGAGCAGTACTTC
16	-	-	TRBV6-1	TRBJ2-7	CASSEALRAGPYEQYF	TGTGCCAGCAGTGAAGCTTTGAGGGCAGGCCCCTACGAGCAGTACTTC
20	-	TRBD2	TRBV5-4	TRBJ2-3	CASSRKGLAGSFLSTDTQYF	TGTGCCAGCAGCCGAAAGGGACTAGCGGGATCTTTCCTTAGCACAGATACGCAGTATTTT
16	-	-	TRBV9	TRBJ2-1	CASSVDGADPYNEQFF	TGTGCCAGCAGCGTAGACGGAGCCGATCCCTACAATGAGCAGTTCTTC
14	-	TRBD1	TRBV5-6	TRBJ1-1	CASKPGQGYTEAFF	TGTGCCAGCAAACCGGGACAGGGATACACTGAAGCTTTCTTT
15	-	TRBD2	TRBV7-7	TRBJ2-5	CASSSTSGSYETQYF	TGTGCCAGCAGCTCGACTAGCGGGAGTTATGAGACCCAGTACTTC
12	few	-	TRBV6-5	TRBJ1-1	CASREPVGEAFF	TGTGCCAGCAGAGAACCAGTGGGTGAAGCTTTCTTT
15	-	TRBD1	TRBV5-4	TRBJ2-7	CASSLGDRGREEQYF	TGTGCCAGCAGCTTGGGGGACAGGGGGCGTGAAGAGCAGTACTTC
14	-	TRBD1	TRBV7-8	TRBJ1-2	CASSIRDRRDGYTF	TGTGCCAGCAGCATCAGGGACAGGAGAGATGGCTACACCTTC
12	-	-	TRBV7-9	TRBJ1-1	CASREEKSEAFF	TGTGCCAGCAGGGAGGAAAAGTCTGAAGCTTTCTTT
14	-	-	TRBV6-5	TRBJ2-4	CASSPGTKGDIQYF	TGTGCCAGCAGCCCCGGGACTAAGGGGGACATTCAGTACTTC
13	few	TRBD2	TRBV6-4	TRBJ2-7	CASPLAGVYEQYF	TGTGCCAGCCCACTAGCGGGAGTTTACGAGCAGTACTTC
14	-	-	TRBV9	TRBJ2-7	CASSVGGGVREQYF	TGTGCCAGCAGCGTAGGAGGGGGAGTGAGAGAGCAGTACTTC